This is a list of T cell receptor beta chains from one sample in a study of Graves' ophthalmopathy and Graves' hyperthyroidism. One entry per CDR3 protein results from TCRdb running MiXCR on the multiplex PCR reads. The sample shows 650,000 to 900,000 distinct CDR3 sequences, roughly 40% of them seen only once. The sequencing sample was made of peripheral blood. Every receptor here comes from an adult man with Graves' ophthalmopathy. The CDR3 runs from the conserved cysteine through the conserved F or W. Each record gives: D gene, J gene, V gene, clone size, CDR3 DNA, CDR3 protein. The D gene is left open where the match is weak. Size tells how often a clone was seen (once, few, many) or the class of an expanded clone, and some rows leave it out.

>-|TRBJ1-3|TRBV19|-
TGTGCCAGTAGCTTAGATCGACGGGCTGGAAACACCATATATTTT
CASSLDRRAGNTIYF
>TRBD1|TRBJ1-3|TRBV7-9|many
TGTGCCAGCAGCTCGGACAGGGATGGAAACACCATATATTTT
CASSSDRDGNTIYF
>-|TRBJ1-5|TRBV15|many
TGTGCCACCAGCAGTGCGCGCCAGGGGCCGGGCAATCAGCCCCAGCATTTT
CATSSARQGPGNQPQHF
>TRBD1|TRBJ1-4|TRBV2|few
TGTGCCAGCAGTCTAGACAGGGCCTCAGAGCTGTTTTTT
CASSLDRASELFF
>-|TRBJ1-1|TRBV19|many
TGTGCCAGTAGTATAGGTACCCTGAACACTGAAGCTTTCTTT
CASSIGTLNTEAFF
>-|TRBJ1-1|TRBV25-1|-
TGTGCCAGCAGACCATCCACGGGGCCTGGGGGTACTGAAGCTTTCTTT
CASRPSTGPGGTEAFF
>-|TRBJ2-7|TRBV10-3|-
TGTGCCAGCAGTGAATTAGGGGGTTGGTACGAGCAGTACTTC
CASSELGGWYEQYF
>-|TRBJ1-2|TRBV20-1|few
TGCAGTGCTAGAGTACTCGACGGGGGCAACTATGGCTACACCTTC
CSARVLDGGNYGYTF
>TRBD2|TRBJ2-7|TRBV2|-
TGTGCCAGCACCAAGGGGGGGACTAGAGCCTACGAGCAGTACTTC
CASTKGGTRAYEQYF
>-|TRBJ1-2|TRBV25-1|-
TGTGCCAGCAAACAGTTCTATGGCTACACCTTC
CASKQFYGYTF
>-|TRBJ2-1|TRBV19|-
TGTGCCAGTAGTATCCAGAATGAGCAGTTCTTC
CASSIQNEQFF
>-|TRBJ2-6|TRBV5-6|many
TGTGCCAGCAGCTCTCAAGGATACTCTGGGGCCAACGTCCTGACTTTC
CASSSQGYSGANVLTF
>TRBD1|TRBJ1-6|TRBV7-9|few
TGTGCCAGCAGCTTAACCGGCTTCGACAGGGGTTATACTTCCTATAATTCACCCCTCCACTTT
CASSLTGFDRGYTSYNSPLHF
>-|TRBJ2-3|TRBV7-8|-
TGTGCCAGCGGACAAACAGATACGCAGTATTTT
CASGQTDTQYF
>-|TRBJ1-6|TRBV9|many
TGTGCCAGCAGCGTTCGTGGGCTTGGTTCACCCCTCCACTTT
CASSVRGLGSPLHF
>-|TRBJ2-5|TRBV7-9|many
TGTGCCAGCAGCTACGACAGCGTGTGGAAGTACTTC
CASSYDSVWKYF
>TRBD1|TRBJ1-5|TRBV7-9|few
TGCGCCAGCAGCCAACCCGGGACAGGTGTCAATCAGCCCCAGCATTTT
CASSQPGTGVNQPQHF
>-|TRBJ2-5|TRBV5-8|many
TGTGCCAGCAGCTTGGGGACGGCGAGTGGAAAGACCCAGTACTTC
CASSLGTASGKTQYF
>-|TRBJ1-2|TRBV30|once
TGTGCCTGGAGTCGGGAGTTTGTCTATGGCTACACCTTC
CAWSREFVYGYTF
>TRBD1|TRBJ1-1|TRBV9|many
TGTGCCAGCAACACAGGGCAGGGGGGAACTGAAGCTTTCTTT
CASNTGQGGTEAFF
>-|TRBJ2-5|TRBV11-2|few
TGTGCCAGCAGCCTCCCAAGGGCCGGGACTCAAGAGACCCAGTACTTC
CASSLPRAGTQETQYF
>-|TRBJ1-3|TRBV10-3|-
TGTGCCATCAGTGTTGGGAGCTCTGGAAACACCATATATTTT
CAISVGSSGNTIYF
>TRBD1|TRBJ2-2|TRBV6-1|few
TGTGCCAGCAGCGGGGAACAGGGGGCGCCAGGGGAGCTGTTTTTT
CASSGEQGAPGELFF
>-|TRBJ1-2|TRBV10-2|-
TGTGCCAGCAGTTACGAAGGGGCGGGTCGCTATGGCTACACCTTC
CASSYEGAGRYGYTF
>-|TRBJ1-3|TRBV2|-
TGTGCCAGCAGTGTTTATAGCGGGGAGCCTGGAAACACCATATATTTT
CASSVYSGEPGNTIYF